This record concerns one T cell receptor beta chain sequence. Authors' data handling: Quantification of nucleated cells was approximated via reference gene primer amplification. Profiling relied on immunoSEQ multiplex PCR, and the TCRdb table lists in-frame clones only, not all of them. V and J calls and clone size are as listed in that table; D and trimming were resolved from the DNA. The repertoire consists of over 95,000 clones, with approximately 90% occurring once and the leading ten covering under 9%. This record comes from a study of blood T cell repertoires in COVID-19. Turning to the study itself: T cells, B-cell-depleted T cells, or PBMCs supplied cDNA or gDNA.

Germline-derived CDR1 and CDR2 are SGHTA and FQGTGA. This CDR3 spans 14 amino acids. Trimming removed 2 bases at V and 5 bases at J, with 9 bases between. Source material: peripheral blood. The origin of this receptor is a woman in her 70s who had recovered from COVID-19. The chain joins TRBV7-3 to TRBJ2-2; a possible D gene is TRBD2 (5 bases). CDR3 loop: CASSLGPGTGELFF. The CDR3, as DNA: TGTGCCAGCAGCTTAGGCCCGGGGACCGGGGAGCTGTTTTTT.